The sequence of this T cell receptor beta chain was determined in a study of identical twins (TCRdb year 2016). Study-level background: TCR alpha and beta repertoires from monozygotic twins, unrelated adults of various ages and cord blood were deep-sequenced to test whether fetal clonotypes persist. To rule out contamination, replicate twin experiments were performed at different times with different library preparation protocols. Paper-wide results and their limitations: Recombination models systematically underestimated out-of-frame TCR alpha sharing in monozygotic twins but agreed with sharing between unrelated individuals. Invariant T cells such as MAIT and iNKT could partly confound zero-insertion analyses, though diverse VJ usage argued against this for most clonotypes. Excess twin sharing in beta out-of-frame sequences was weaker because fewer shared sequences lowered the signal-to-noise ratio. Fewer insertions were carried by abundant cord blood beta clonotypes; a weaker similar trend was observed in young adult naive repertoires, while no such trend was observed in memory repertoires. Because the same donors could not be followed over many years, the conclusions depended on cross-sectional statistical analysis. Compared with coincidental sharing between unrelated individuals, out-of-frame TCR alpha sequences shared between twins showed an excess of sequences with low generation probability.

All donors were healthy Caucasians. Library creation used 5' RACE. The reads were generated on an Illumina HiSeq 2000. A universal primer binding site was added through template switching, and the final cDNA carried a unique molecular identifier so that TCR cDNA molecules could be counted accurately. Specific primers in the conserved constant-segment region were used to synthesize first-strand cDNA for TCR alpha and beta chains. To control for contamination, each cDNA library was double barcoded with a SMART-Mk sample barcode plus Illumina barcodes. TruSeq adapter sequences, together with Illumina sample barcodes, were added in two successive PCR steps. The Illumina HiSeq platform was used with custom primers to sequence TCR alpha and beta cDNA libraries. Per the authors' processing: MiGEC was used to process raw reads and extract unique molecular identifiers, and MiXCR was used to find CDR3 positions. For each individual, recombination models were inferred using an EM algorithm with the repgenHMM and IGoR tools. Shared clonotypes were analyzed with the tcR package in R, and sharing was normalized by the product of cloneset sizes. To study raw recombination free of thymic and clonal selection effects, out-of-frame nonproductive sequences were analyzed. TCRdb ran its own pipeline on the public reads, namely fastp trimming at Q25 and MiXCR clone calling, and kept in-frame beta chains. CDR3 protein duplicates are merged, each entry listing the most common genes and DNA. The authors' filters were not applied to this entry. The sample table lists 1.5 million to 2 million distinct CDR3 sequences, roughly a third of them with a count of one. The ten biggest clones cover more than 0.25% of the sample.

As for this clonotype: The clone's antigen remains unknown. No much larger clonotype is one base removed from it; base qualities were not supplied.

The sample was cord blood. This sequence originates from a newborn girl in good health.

The bases read TGTGCCAGCAGCCGGGGGACAGGTCTATTGGGGGATACGCAGTATTTT. Its protein is CASSRGTGLLGDTQYF. Recombination joined TRBV3-1 with TRBJ2-3; TRBD1 agrees with 8 junctional bases. The germline V gene (reference sequence) gives CDR1 as LGHDT and CDR2 as YNNKEL. CDR3 length: 16 amino acids, cysteine to phenylalanine. CDR3 DNA only is kept here, 48 bases in frame from base 1. For this chain, trimming is 4 bases at the V end and 6 bases at the J end, and the number of junction bases without a gene match is 12.